This TCR beta chain was captured in a study of T-cell memory formation after mild COVID-19. There are many counts of this clonotype. The antigen is not known. TCRdb processed the 5' RACE reads anew with MiXCR; each CDR3 protein has one entry. This sample carries under 200,000 distinct CDR3 sequences, about 9.9% of them seen once, and the ten largest clones take 3.5% to 4%. Study-level findings and limits: Shrinking CD4+ clones resided mostly in CM and EM, and CD8+ ones in EMRA.

V gave up 5 bases and J gave up 8 bases, with 12 bases separating them. The V gene's germline CDR1 is SEHNR and CDR2 FQNEAQ (reference sequence). The CDR3 has 12 amino acids. Sequencing input: PBMCs or a T cell subset sorted from them (not recorded which). This receptor was identified in a man aged 18 to 30 who had mild COVID-19 (a few samples of this study predate the infection). Cell type and time point are not known. The genes are TRBV7-9 and TRBJ1-2; D is possibly TRBD1 (5 bases). CDR3 protein: CASSPRGDGYTF. CDR3 DNA: TGTGCCAGCAGCCCGAGAGGGGACGGCTACACCTTC.